This T cell receptor beta chain was sequenced for a study of shared clonotypes between healthy human individuals. General study results and limits: Across several donors, naive CD4 shared 5% to 6%, naive CD8 approximately 3.5%, memory CD4 roughly 2.2%, memory CD8 around 0.42%.

CDR3 length: 15 amino acids. CDR1 and CDR2 from the germline V gene are LNHDA and SQIVND (reference sequence). V shed 4 bases and J 4 bases; nucleotides not matched to a gene: 6. Note on this clone: The antigen remains undetermined.

Assay: immunoSEQ multiplex PCR; the TCRdb copy retains only in-frame clones and omits some. Of roughly 2.2 million clones listed, just over 90% are singletons. The sequence came from a man between 18 and 29 years old in good health. Some clones in this sample may be carry-over from other donors' samples. The genes are TRBV19 and TRBJ2-7; TRBD1 matches at 11 bases. The source material was naive CD4+ T cells from PBMCs. Subset here: CD45RA+ positively selected. The DNA for the CDR3 is TGTGCCAGTAGTAACCGGGACAGGGGGATATACGAGCAGTACTTC. It codes for CASSNRDRGIYEQYF.